Following are 15 T cell receptor beta chains from one sample sequenced in a study of CD8 T cells in ankylosing spondylitis. The study's findings and limits: In ankylosing spondylitis blood, a motif of several highly homologous TCR beta variants appeared characteristic.

Their antigens remain unidentified. MiXCR, applied by TCRdb to the 5' RACE reads, yields one record per CDR3 protein. The sample yields 350,000 to 550,000 distinct CDR3 sequences, more than 25% seen once. The sequenced sample consisted of blood, either unsorted or a sorted T cell fraction (not recorded which). These TCRs come from a male donor with ankylosing spondylitis.

The chain recombines TRBV7-2 with TRBJ2-2; 9 bases are shared with TRBD1. Germline assignment: CDR1 SGHTA and CDR2 FQGNSA. The trim removed 1 base at V and 7 bases at J, leaving 4 bases unmatched. The length of the CDR3 is 15 residues. The CDR3 region has the DNA TGTGCCAGCAGCTTAGTGGGGACAGGGATCGGGGAGCTGTTTTTT. This gives the protein CASSLVGTGIGELFF.

The rearrangement links TRBV3-1 to TRBJ1-2, with D perhaps matching TRBD1 (5 bases). The CDR3 runs 14 residues. CDR1 is LGHDT, CDR2 YNNKEL, per germline (reference sequence). Trimming shortened V by 1 base and J by 7 bases, and 13 bases separated the two germline ends. CDR3 loop: CASSQAKGTFGYTF. CDR3 DNA: TGTGCCAGCAGCCAAGCTAAAGGGACGTTTGGCTACACCTTC.

This clonotype came up many times. The V and J genes are TRBV24-1 and TRBJ1-5; D unclear. The CDR3 is 13 amino acids. The germline V gene encodes CDR1 KGHDR and CDR2 SFDVKD. The V and J ends lost 1 base and 6 bases respectively, with 6 bases between them. CDR3 loop: CATSDFSGQPQHF. The CDR3 coding sequence is TGTGCCACCAGTGATTTTTCCGGTCAGCCCCAGCATTTT.

The CDR3: CASSALGDNQPQHF. The DNA for the CDR3 is TGTGCCAGCAGTGCCCTCGGCGACAATCAGCCCCAGCATTTT. The rearrangement uses TRBV25-1 and TRBJ1-5; no clear D. The CDR3 is 14 residues long. V lost 4 bases, J lost 3 bases, and 10 bases lay in between. The germline V gene has CDR1 MGHDK and CDR2 SYGVNS.

This rearrangement joins TRBV19 to TRBJ2-1, with D perhaps TRBD2 (6 bases). The V gene lost 5 bases and the J gene lost 6 bases, with 17 bases spanning the gap. The V gene's germline CDR1 is LNHDA and CDR2 SQIVND (reference sequence). The CDR3 runs 15 residues. The DNA for the CDR3 is TGTGCCAGTAGTGCCGCCGGGGGTAAGGGCAATGAGCAGTTCTTC. The encoded protein is CASSAAGGKGNEQFF.

This clonotype was seen a handful of times. The chain couples TRBV2 to TRBJ1-1, with D unresolved. CDR3 length: 13 amino acids. V gave up 10 bases and J gave up 0 bases, with 12 bases separating them. Germline V gene data show CDR1 as SNHLY and CDR2 as FYNNEI. CDR3 region: CAMARVVNTEAFF. CDR3 DNA: TGTGCCATGGCAAGGGTCGTGAACACTGAAGCTTTCTTT.

The V and J genes are TRBV7-8 and TRBJ1-4, with D hard to call. Germline V gene lookup returns CDR1 SGHVS and CDR2 FQNEAQ. CDR3 length equals 16 residues. V was trimmed by 5 bases and J by 5 bases, leaving 18 bases between them. The CDR3 spells CASSRWGGRGNEKLFF. DNA of the CDR3: TGTGCCAGCAGCCGCTGGGGAGGGCGCGGAAATGAAAAACTGTTTTTT.

The chain joins TRBV2 to TRBJ2-3, with 8 bases that match TRBD2. Germline assignment: CDR1 SNHLY and CDR2 FYNNEI. The CDR3 is 12 residues long. The V segment lost 7 bases and the J segment 6 bases; nucleotides outside the gene matches: 3. For the CDR3, the DNA is TGTGCCAGCAAGGAGCGGGAGGATACGCAGTATTTT. It is translated as CASKEREDTQYF.

This clonotype was counted between two and nine times. The chain links TRBV29-1 to TRBJ1-1; D not certain. CDR3 size: 13 residues. Germline CDR1 reads SQVTM; CDR2 reads ANQGSEA. V lost 7 bases to trimming and J lost 4 bases, with 16 bases between them. The DNA of the CDR3 is TGCAGCGGATCGACGGACCGGGGCACTGAAGCTTTCTTT. Amino acid sequence: CSGSTDRGTEAFF.

The table lists this clonotype with a few counts. V gene TRBV20-1 combines with J gene TRBJ2-7, with unresolved D. The CDR3 runs to 13 residues. Germline V CDR1 and CDR2: DFQATT, SNEGSKA (reference sequence). V gave up 4 bases and J gave up 1 base, with 11 bases separating them. CDR3 nucleotide sequence: TGCAGTGCTATCGGACGCACTTCCTACGAGCAGTACTTC. Its translation is CSAIGRTSYEQYF.

This clonotype has a handful of counts. CDR3 coding DNA: TGTGCCAGCAGCCCTGGGACTAGCTCGAACACCGGGGAGCTGTTTTTT. It translates to CASSPGTSSNTGELFF. V and J are TRBV3-1 and TRBJ2-2; 9 bases are shared with TRBD2. V lost 4 bases, J lost 0 bases, and 3 bases stayed unmatched. The length of the CDR3 is 16 residues. Germline CDR1 reads LGHDT; CDR2 reads YNNKEL (reference sequence).

V and J are TRBV5-6 and TRBJ1-1; D remains unclear. The V gene's germline CDR1 is SGHDT and CDR2 YYEEEE. The length of the CDR3 is 16 residues. V was clipped by 1 base and J by 4 bases, with 17 bases between them. CDR3 in amino acids: CASSLTYKGYFTEAFF. In nucleotides, the CDR3 is TGTGCCAGCAGCTTGACCTACAAAGGGTATTTCACTGAAGCTTTCTTT.

The chain couples TRBV5-1 to TRBJ2-1; TRBD2 matches 8 bases. In germline, CDR1 is SGHRS, CDR2 YFSETQ. V shed 4 bases, J shed 2 bases, and the junction held 5 bases outside the gene matches. The CDR3 runs 15 residues. In nucleotides, the CDR3 is TGCGCCAGCAGCATTAGCGGGAACGCCTACAATGAGCAGTTCTTC. Translating gives CASSISGNAYNEQFF.

There are a few counts of this clonotype. V and J are TRBV5-4 and TRBJ1-6; no reliable D call. The CDR3 covers 14 residues. Trimming shortened V by 6 bases and J by 6 bases, and 13 bases separated the two germline ends. CDR1 is SGHNT, CDR2 YYREEE, per germline (reference sequence). CDR3 sequence reads: CASMGGLGNSPLHF. CDR3 bases: TGTGCCAGCATGGGAGGTCTTGGTAATTCACCCCTCCACTTT.

This clonotype appeared a single time. The V call is TRBV5-5, the J call TRBJ1-2; 8 positions agree with TRBD1. Looked up from germline, CDR1 is SGHKS and CDR2 is YYEKEE (reference sequence). The length of the CDR3 is 13 residues. J was trimmed by 7 bases and V by 1 base; bases with no gene match: 3. The chain's CDR3 is CASSLRTGTGYTF. In DNA, the CDR3 is TGTGCCAGCAGCTTGAGGACAGGGACTGGCTACACCTTC. The full variable domain, rest sourced from reference TRBV5-5 and TRBJ1-2, is DAGVTQSPTHLIKTRGQQVTLRCSPISGHKSVSWYQQVLGQGPQFIFQYYEKEERGRGNFPDRFSARQFPNYSSELNVNALLLGDSALYLCASSLRTGTGYTFGSGTRLTVV.